This T cell receptor (beta chain) was obtained from a study of T cell changes during pregnancy in multiple sclerosis. V lost 5 bases and J lost 7, with 12 bases in between. CDR1 is LNHDA, CDR2 SQIVND, per germline (reference sequence). The CDR3 is 13 residues long. Sequencing was performed with immunoSEQ multiplex PCR; in TCRdb, only in-frame clones are kept and a portion is missing. The sample has 60,000 to 75,000 clones, about 91% seen once. J is TRBJ1-3 and V is TRBV19, with a tentative D call TRBD1 (5 bases). Sequenced material: peripheral blood, taken in the second trimester of pregnancy. This sequence originates from a female donor in good health, enrolled as a control in a pregnancy study. For the CDR3, the DNA is TGTGCCAGTAGTCCGCAGGGTGGCAACACCATATATTTT. This sequence encodes CASSPQGGNTIYF.